Listed below are T cell receptor beta chains from one sample, sequenced in a study of CD8+CD57+ T cells in acquired aplastic anemia. TCRdb redid the calling of the reads with MiXCR, one entry per CDR3 protein. The table has a few hundred thousand distinct CDR3 sequences, 82% seen once; the top ten hold roughly 42%. Sequencing used sorted CD4+, CD8+, or CD8+CD57+ T cells (not recorded which) from PBMCs. The receptor source for this set is a human donor with aplastic anemia. Both conserved end residues are part of each CDR3. The D gene is left open where the match is weak. Size tells how often a clone was seen (once, few, many) or the class of an expanded clone, and some rows leave it out.

abundance: .
len: 13
j_gene: TRBJ2-3
v_gene: TRBV7-9
d_gene: TRBD2
CDR3nt: TGTGCCAGCAGCGGCGCAGCGGGGGACACTGAAGCTTTC
CDR3aa: CASSGAAGDTEAF

abundance: few
len: 12
j_gene: TRBJ2-1
v_gene: TRBV7-8
d_gene: TRBD1
CDR3nt: TGTGCCAGCAGCATACAGGGGACTGAGCAGTTCTTC
CDR3aa: CASSIQGTEQFF

abundance: once
len: 11
j_gene: TRBJ1-6
v_gene: TRBV7-2
d_gene: TRBD1
CDR3nt: TGTGCCAGCAGCCCAGACAGGGAGCTCCACTTT
CDR3aa: CASSPDRELHF

abundance: once
len: 13
j_gene: TRBJ2-1
v_gene: TRBV7-3
d_gene: .
CDR3nt: TGTGCCAGCAGCTTAACCTCGCGCAATGAGCAGTTCTTC
CDR3aa: CASSLTSRNEQFF

abundance: once
len: 12
j_gene: TRBJ2-2
v_gene: TRBV24-1
d_gene: .
CDR3nt: TGTGCCACCAGTGATTCCTCCGGGGAGCTGTTTTTT
CDR3aa: CATSDSSGELFF

abundance: once
len: 14
j_gene: TRBJ2-5
v_gene: TRBV15
d_gene: .
CDR3nt: TGTGTCTGCGGCGGAGGCGGCGAGCGAGAGACCCAGTACTTC
CDR3aa: CVCGGGGERETQYF

abundance: .
len: 12
j_gene: TRBJ2-1
v_gene: TRBV15
d_gene: .
CDR3nt: TGTGCCAGCAGCGTAGAATACGATGAGCAGTTTTTC
CDR3aa: CASSVEYDEQFF

abundance: .
len: 15
j_gene: TRBJ1-2
v_gene: TRBV7-9
d_gene: .
CDR3nt: TGTGCCAGCAGCTTTACTAGGGCAGTCGACAATGGCTACACCTTC
CDR3aa: CASSFTRAVDNGYTF

abundance: .
len: 11
j_gene: TRBJ1-1
v_gene: TRBV20-1
d_gene: .
CDR3nt: TGCAGTGCAACACGGGGCGCTGGAGCTTTCTTT
CDR3aa: CSATRGAGAFF

abundance: .
len: 17
j_gene: TRBJ2-2
v_gene: TRBV7-3
d_gene: TRBD2
CDR3nt: TGTGCCAGCACCATCCCTAGCGGGAGGGAGCACACCGGGGAGCTGTTTTTT
CDR3aa: CASTIPSGREHTGELFF

abundance: .
len: 14
j_gene: TRBJ2-3
v_gene: TRBV9
d_gene: TRBD2
CDR3nt: TGTGCCAGCAGCTTAGCGGGAGGTCCATATATACGGTATTTT
CDR3aa: CASSLAGGPYIRYF

abundance: medium-sized
len: 15
j_gene: TRBJ1-1
v_gene: TRBV10-3
d_gene: .
CDR3nt: TGTGCCATCAGCGCCCTTGGAGGGGGGAACACTGAAGCTTTCTTT
CDR3aa: CAISALGGGNTEAFF

abundance: .
len: 12
j_gene: TRBJ2-7
v_gene: TRBV2
d_gene: .
CDR3nt: TGTGCCAGCAGCTCAGGGGTCCACGAGCAGTACTTC
CDR3aa: CASSSGVHEQYF

abundance: .
len: 15
j_gene: TRBJ1-1
v_gene: TRBV7-2
d_gene: .
CDR3nt: TGTGCCAGCAGCTTAGAAGTGAGAGGGAACACTGGCTATTTCTTT
CDR3aa: CASSLEVRGNTGYFF

abundance: .
len: 16
j_gene: TRBJ1-5
v_gene: TRBV20-1
d_gene: TRBD1
CDR3nt: TGCAGTGCTAGAGATCTTGGGGACAGGGGGGATCAGCCCCAGCATTTT
CDR3aa: CSARDLGDRGDQPQHF

abundance: few
len: 14
j_gene: TRBJ2-5
v_gene: TRBV24-1
d_gene: TRBD1
CDR3nt: TGTGCCATCAGTGTCGGACAGGGGGGAGAGACCCAGTACTTC
CDR3aa: CAISVGQGGETQYF